This T cell receptor (beta chain) stems from a study of T cells in Graves' hyperthyroidism and ophthalmopathy. As for the study in general: Peripheral blood was taken when the disease was first diagnosed, before any treatment began.

This CDR3 is 17 amino acids long. General study results and limits: With a median lead of approximately 6 months before onset, the model predicted ophthalmopathy.

From RNA transcripts, TCR beta CDR3 regions were amplified. The HTBI set primed first-round TCR CDR3 RT-PCR. MiXCR, applied by TCRdb to the multiplex PCR reads, yields one record per CDR3 protein. The sample consists of around 600,000 distinct CDR3 sequences, about a sixth of them appearing once. Thyroid ultrasound, orbital computed tomography, clinical symptoms, and serum thyroxine and TRAb underpinned diagnoses. Ten or more counts support this clonotype. Its antigen remains unknown. One end of the junction is discordant with germline, which a read error may explain. The chain links TRBV12-3 or TRBV12-4 to TRBJ1-5; 8 positions agree with TRBD1. The source material was blood. The TCR sequence derives from a woman aged 40 to 49 with Graves' ophthalmopathy. The CDR3 region is CASSYRTGINSSQPQHF. Written as DNA, the CDR3 is TGTGCCAGCAGCTATCGGACAGGGATCAATAGCAGTCAGCCCCAGCATTTT.